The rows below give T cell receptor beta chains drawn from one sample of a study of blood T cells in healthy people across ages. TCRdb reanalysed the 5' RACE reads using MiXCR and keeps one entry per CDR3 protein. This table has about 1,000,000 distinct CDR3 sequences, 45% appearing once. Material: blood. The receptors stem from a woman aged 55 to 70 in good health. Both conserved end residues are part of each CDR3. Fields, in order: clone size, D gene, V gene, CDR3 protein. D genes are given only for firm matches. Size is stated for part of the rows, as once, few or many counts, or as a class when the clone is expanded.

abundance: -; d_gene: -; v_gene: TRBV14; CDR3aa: CASSQEGGFIGYTF
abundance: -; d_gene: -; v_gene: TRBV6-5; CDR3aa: CASSYATSRDNEQFF
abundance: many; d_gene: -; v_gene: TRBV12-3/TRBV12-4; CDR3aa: CASSFGFKGDQPQHF
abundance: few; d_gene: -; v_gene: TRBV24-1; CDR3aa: CATSGTVSGANVLTF
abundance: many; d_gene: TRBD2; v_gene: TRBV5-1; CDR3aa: CASSLAGDEQFF
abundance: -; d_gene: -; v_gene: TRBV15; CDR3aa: CATSRDVGVASQFF
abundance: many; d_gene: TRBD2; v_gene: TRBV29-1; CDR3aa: CSVAGLAVYEQYF
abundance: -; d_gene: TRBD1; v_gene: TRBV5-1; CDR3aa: CASSWTGTGGVDTEAFF
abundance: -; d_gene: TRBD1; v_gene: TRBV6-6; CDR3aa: CASTDRDRGVGEQFF
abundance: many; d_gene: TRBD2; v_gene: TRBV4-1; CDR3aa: CASSPTPTGGNEQFF
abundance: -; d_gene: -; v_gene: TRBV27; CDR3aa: CASSLLGGGSNQPQHF
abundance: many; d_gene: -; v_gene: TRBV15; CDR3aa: CATSRDKEGWVRTDTQYF
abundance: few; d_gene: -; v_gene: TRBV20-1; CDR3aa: CSASEPTSRETQYF
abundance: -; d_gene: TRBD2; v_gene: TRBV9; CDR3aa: CASSVVGTSGRNEQYF
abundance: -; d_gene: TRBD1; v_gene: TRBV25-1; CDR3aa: CASSEYPGQGSTDTQYF
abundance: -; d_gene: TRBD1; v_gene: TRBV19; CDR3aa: CASNTRQGRAKNIQYF
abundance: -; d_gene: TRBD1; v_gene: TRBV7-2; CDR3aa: CASTADRANYGYSF
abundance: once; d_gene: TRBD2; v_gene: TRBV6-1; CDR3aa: CASSFRTSGIYEQYF
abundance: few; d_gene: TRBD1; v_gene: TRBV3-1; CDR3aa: CASSNRGLNTEAFF
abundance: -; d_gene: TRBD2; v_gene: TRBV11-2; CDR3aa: CASSEIAGVSTDTQYF
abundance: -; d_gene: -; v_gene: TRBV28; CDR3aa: CASSKRHSTNEKLFF
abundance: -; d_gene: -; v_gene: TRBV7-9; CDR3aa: CASSLPGAYEKLFF
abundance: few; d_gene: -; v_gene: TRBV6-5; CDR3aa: CASSYKKTQYF
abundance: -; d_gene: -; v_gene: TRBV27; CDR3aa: CASSVWGSSYEQYF
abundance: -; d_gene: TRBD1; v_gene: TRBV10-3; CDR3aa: CAITNGQGNYGYTF
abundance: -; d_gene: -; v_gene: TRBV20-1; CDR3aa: CSALQGVRQETQYF
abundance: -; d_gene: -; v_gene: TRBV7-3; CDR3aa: CASSLAGDPTHEQYF
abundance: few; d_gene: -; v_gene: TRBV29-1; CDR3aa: CSGGQRSHEQFF
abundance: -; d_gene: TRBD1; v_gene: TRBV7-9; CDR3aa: CASSPWGQRAEDGTQYF
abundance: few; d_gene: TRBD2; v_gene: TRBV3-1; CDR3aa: CASSRRLTSGSGTGELFF
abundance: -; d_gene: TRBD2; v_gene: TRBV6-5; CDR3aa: CASTSSGRSTYEQYF
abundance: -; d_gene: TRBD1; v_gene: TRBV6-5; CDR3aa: CASTDRVETQYF
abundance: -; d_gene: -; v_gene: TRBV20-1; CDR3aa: CSARPTGRSSYEQYF
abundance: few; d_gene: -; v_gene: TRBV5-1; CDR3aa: CASRFSTGHQETQYF
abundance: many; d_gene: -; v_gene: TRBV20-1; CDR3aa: CSAYQDVDETQYF
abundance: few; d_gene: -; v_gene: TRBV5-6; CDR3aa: CASSRGPENIQYF
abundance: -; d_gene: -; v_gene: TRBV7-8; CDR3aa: CASSSSIGPQGNEQFF
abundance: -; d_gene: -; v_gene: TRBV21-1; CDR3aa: CASSKETGQSTDTQYF
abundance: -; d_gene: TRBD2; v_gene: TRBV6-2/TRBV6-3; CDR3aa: CASSYSPGLGGSYNEQFF
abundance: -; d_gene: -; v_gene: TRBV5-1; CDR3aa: CASSSTGLTTEEQYF
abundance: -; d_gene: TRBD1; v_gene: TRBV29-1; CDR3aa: CSALDRGESYEQYF
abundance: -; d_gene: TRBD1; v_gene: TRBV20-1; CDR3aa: CSARSPGQGTKNIQYF
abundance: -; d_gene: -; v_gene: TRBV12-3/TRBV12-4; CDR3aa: CASSLTTGAYEQYF
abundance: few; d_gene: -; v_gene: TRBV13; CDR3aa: CASSYPSRGYEQYF
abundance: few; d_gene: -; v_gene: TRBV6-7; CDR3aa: CASSYSSRFYEQYF
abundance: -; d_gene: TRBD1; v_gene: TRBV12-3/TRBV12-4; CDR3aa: CASSQNRGRSYNEQYF
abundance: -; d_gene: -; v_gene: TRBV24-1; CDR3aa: CATSDPRGGTEETQYF
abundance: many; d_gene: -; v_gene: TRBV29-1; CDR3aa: CSVEDWTETSTDTQYF
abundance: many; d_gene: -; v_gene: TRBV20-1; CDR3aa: CSAFYQAKNIQYF
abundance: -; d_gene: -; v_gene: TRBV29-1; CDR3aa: CSVVPENTEAFF
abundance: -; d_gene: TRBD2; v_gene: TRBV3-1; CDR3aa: CASSRASGRADTQYF
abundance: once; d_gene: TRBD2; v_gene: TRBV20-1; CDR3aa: CSAKGWSSGSREAQYF
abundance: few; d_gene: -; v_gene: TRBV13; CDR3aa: CASSLGGHGSYEQYF